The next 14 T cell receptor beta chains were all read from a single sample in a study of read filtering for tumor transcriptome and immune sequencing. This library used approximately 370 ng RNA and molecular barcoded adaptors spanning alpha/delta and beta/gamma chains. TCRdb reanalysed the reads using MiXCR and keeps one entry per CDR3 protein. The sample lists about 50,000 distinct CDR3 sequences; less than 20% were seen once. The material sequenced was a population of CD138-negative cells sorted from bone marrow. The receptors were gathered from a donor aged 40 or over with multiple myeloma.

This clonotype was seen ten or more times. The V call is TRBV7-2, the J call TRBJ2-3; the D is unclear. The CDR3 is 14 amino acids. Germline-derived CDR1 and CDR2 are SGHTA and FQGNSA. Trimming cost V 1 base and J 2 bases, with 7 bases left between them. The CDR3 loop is CASSLDAPTDTQYF. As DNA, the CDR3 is TGTGCCAGCAGCTTAGACGCTCCCACAGATACGCAGTATTTT. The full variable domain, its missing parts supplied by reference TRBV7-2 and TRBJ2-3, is GAGVSQSPSNKVTEKGKDVELRCDPISGHTALYWYRQSLGQGLEFLIYFQGNSAPDKSGLPSDRFSAERTGGSVSTLTIQRTQQEDSAVYLCASSLDAPTDTQYFGPGTRLTVL.

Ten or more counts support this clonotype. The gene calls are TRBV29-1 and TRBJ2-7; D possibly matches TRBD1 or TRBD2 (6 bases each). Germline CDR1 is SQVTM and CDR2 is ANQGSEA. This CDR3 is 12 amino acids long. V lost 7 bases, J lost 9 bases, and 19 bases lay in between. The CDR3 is CSAGTSSGVQYF. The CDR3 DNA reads TGCAGCGCTGGGACATCTTCGGGGGTGCAGTACTTC.

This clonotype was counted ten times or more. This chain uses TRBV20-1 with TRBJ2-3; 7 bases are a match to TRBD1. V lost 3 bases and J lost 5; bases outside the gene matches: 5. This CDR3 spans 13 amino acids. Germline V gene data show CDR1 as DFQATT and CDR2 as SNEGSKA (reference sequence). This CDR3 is CSARVQGEDTQYF. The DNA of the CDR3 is TGCAGTGCTAGGGTGCAGGGGGAAGATACGCAGTATTTT.

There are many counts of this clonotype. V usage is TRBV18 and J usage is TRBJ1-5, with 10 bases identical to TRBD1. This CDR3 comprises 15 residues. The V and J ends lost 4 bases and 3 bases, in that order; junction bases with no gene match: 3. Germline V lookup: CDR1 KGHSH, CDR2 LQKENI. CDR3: CASSRDRGDNQPQHF. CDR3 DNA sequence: TGTGCCAGCTCACGGGACAGGGGTGACAATCAGCCCCAGCATTTT.

CDR3 coding DNA: TGTGCCAGCAGCCCTCCGGGACAGGGTTATGAAAAACTGTTTTTT. It yields the protein CASSPPGQGYEKLFF. J is TRBJ1-4 and V is TRBV3-1; 9 bases line up with TRBD1. Trimming took 4 bases from V and 6 from J; bases not matched to a gene: 6. The CDR3 is made up of 15 amino acids. Looked up from germline, CDR1 is LGHDT and CDR2 is YNNKEL (reference sequence).

CDR3 protein: CASSPRTGGDNEQFF. In nucleotides, the CDR3 is TGTGCCAGCAGCCCAAGGACAGGGGGGGACAATGAGCAGTTCTTC. The rearrangement uses TRBV5-4 and TRBJ2-1; TRBD1 matches at 10 bases. This CDR3 spans 15 amino acids. The V segment lost 4 bases and the J segment 5 bases; nucleotides outside the gene matches: 6. The germline gives CDR1 SGHNT, CDR2 YYREEE (reference sequence).

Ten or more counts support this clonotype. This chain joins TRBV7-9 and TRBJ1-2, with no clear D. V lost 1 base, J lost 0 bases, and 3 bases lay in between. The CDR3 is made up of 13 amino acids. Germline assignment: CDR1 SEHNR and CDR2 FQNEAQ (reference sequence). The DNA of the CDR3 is TGTGCCAGCAGCTTAGAGGCTAACTATGGCTACACCTTC. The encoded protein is CASSLEANYGYTF.

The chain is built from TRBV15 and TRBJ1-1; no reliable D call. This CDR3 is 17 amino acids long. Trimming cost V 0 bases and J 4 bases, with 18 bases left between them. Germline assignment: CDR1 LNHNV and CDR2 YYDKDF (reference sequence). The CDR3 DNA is TGTGCCACCAGCAGAGATCCCCCTAAGAGACAAGTCACTGAAGCTTTCTTT. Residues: CATSRDPPKRQVTEAFF.

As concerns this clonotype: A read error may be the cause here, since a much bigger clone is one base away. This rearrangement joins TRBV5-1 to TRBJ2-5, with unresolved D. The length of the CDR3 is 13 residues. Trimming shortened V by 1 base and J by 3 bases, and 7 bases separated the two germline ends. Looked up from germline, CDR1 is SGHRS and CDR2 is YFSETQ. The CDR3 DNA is TGCGCCAGCAGCTTGAACTGGGAAGAGACCCAGTACTTC. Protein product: CASSLNWEETQYF.

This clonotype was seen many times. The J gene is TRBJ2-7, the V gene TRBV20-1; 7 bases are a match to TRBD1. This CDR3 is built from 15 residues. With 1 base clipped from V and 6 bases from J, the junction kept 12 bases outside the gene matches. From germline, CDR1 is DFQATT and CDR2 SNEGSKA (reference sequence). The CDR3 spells CSARGDRGRPSEQYF. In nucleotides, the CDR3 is TGCAGTGCTAGAGGAGATAGGGGGCGACCGTCCGAGCAGTACTTC.

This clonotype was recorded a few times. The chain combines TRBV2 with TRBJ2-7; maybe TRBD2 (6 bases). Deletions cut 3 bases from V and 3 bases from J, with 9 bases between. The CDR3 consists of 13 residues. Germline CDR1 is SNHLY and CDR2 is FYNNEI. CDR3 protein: CASSDAGSYEQYF. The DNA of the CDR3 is TGTGCCAGCAGTGATGCGGGAAGCTACGAGCAGTACTTC. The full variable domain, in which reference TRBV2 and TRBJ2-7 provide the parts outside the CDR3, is EPEVTQTPSHQVTQMGQEVILRCVPISNHLYFYWYRQILGQKVEFLVSFYNNEISEKSEIFDDQFSVERPDGSNFTLKIRSTKLEDSAMYFCASSDAGSYEQYFGPGTRLTVT.

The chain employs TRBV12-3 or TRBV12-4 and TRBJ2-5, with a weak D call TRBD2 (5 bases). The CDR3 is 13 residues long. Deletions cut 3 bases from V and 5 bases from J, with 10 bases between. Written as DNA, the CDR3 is TGTGCCAGCAGTTTGTCCCGGAGGGAGACCCAGTACTTC. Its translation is CASSLSRRETQYF.

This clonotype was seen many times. The CDR3 coding sequence is TGTGCCAGCAACCGAGGTCGGCCCCAGGAAGGCAATCAGCCCCAGCATTTT. It is translated as CASNRGRPQEGNQPQHF. The chain combines TRBV28 with TRBJ1-5, with D unresolved. In germline, CDR1 is MDHEN, CDR2 SYDVKM. The CDR3 has 17 amino acids. V lost 7 bases to trimming and J lost 2 bases, with 21 bases between them.

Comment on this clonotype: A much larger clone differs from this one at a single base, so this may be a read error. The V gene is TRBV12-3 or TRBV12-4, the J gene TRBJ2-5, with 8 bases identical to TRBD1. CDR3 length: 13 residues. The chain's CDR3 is CSSSKDRVKTQYF. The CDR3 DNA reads TGTTCCAGCAGCAAGGACAGGGTGAAGACCCAGTACTTC.